The 2 T cell receptor beta chains below were found in one sample sequenced in a study of blood T cell repertoires in COVID-19. The protocol was immunoSEQ multiplex PCR, while the TCRdb copy is restricted to in-frame clones and leaves out a portion. The profile shows approximately 490,000 clones, 75% to 90% of them singletons. Sequenced sample: PBMCs or T cells enriched from blood (not recorded which). These receptors originate from a woman aged 18-29 years who had recovered from COVID-19.

This clone was seen only a few times. The genes are TRBV2 and TRBJ2-7; TRBD2 agrees at 12 bases. The CDR3 contains 14 residues. CDR1 and CDR2 (germline): SNHLY, FYNNEI. V lost 4 bases and J lost 4; bases outside the gene matches: 2. In DNA, the CDR3 is TGTGCCAGCAGTGGAACTAGCGGGGGGTACGAGCAGTACTTC. This encodes CASSGTSGGYEQYF.

CDR3 sequence (DNA): TGTGCCTCCACTTTTGCCTCTTTTCAGGACGAGCAGTACTTC. Protein product: CASTFASFQDEQYF. The rearrangement joins TRBV30 to TRBJ2-7, with D unclear. In germline, CDR1 is GTSNPN, CDR2 SVGIG (reference sequence). This CDR3 contains 14 residues. V was pared by 7 bases and J by 5 bases, with 21 bases between.